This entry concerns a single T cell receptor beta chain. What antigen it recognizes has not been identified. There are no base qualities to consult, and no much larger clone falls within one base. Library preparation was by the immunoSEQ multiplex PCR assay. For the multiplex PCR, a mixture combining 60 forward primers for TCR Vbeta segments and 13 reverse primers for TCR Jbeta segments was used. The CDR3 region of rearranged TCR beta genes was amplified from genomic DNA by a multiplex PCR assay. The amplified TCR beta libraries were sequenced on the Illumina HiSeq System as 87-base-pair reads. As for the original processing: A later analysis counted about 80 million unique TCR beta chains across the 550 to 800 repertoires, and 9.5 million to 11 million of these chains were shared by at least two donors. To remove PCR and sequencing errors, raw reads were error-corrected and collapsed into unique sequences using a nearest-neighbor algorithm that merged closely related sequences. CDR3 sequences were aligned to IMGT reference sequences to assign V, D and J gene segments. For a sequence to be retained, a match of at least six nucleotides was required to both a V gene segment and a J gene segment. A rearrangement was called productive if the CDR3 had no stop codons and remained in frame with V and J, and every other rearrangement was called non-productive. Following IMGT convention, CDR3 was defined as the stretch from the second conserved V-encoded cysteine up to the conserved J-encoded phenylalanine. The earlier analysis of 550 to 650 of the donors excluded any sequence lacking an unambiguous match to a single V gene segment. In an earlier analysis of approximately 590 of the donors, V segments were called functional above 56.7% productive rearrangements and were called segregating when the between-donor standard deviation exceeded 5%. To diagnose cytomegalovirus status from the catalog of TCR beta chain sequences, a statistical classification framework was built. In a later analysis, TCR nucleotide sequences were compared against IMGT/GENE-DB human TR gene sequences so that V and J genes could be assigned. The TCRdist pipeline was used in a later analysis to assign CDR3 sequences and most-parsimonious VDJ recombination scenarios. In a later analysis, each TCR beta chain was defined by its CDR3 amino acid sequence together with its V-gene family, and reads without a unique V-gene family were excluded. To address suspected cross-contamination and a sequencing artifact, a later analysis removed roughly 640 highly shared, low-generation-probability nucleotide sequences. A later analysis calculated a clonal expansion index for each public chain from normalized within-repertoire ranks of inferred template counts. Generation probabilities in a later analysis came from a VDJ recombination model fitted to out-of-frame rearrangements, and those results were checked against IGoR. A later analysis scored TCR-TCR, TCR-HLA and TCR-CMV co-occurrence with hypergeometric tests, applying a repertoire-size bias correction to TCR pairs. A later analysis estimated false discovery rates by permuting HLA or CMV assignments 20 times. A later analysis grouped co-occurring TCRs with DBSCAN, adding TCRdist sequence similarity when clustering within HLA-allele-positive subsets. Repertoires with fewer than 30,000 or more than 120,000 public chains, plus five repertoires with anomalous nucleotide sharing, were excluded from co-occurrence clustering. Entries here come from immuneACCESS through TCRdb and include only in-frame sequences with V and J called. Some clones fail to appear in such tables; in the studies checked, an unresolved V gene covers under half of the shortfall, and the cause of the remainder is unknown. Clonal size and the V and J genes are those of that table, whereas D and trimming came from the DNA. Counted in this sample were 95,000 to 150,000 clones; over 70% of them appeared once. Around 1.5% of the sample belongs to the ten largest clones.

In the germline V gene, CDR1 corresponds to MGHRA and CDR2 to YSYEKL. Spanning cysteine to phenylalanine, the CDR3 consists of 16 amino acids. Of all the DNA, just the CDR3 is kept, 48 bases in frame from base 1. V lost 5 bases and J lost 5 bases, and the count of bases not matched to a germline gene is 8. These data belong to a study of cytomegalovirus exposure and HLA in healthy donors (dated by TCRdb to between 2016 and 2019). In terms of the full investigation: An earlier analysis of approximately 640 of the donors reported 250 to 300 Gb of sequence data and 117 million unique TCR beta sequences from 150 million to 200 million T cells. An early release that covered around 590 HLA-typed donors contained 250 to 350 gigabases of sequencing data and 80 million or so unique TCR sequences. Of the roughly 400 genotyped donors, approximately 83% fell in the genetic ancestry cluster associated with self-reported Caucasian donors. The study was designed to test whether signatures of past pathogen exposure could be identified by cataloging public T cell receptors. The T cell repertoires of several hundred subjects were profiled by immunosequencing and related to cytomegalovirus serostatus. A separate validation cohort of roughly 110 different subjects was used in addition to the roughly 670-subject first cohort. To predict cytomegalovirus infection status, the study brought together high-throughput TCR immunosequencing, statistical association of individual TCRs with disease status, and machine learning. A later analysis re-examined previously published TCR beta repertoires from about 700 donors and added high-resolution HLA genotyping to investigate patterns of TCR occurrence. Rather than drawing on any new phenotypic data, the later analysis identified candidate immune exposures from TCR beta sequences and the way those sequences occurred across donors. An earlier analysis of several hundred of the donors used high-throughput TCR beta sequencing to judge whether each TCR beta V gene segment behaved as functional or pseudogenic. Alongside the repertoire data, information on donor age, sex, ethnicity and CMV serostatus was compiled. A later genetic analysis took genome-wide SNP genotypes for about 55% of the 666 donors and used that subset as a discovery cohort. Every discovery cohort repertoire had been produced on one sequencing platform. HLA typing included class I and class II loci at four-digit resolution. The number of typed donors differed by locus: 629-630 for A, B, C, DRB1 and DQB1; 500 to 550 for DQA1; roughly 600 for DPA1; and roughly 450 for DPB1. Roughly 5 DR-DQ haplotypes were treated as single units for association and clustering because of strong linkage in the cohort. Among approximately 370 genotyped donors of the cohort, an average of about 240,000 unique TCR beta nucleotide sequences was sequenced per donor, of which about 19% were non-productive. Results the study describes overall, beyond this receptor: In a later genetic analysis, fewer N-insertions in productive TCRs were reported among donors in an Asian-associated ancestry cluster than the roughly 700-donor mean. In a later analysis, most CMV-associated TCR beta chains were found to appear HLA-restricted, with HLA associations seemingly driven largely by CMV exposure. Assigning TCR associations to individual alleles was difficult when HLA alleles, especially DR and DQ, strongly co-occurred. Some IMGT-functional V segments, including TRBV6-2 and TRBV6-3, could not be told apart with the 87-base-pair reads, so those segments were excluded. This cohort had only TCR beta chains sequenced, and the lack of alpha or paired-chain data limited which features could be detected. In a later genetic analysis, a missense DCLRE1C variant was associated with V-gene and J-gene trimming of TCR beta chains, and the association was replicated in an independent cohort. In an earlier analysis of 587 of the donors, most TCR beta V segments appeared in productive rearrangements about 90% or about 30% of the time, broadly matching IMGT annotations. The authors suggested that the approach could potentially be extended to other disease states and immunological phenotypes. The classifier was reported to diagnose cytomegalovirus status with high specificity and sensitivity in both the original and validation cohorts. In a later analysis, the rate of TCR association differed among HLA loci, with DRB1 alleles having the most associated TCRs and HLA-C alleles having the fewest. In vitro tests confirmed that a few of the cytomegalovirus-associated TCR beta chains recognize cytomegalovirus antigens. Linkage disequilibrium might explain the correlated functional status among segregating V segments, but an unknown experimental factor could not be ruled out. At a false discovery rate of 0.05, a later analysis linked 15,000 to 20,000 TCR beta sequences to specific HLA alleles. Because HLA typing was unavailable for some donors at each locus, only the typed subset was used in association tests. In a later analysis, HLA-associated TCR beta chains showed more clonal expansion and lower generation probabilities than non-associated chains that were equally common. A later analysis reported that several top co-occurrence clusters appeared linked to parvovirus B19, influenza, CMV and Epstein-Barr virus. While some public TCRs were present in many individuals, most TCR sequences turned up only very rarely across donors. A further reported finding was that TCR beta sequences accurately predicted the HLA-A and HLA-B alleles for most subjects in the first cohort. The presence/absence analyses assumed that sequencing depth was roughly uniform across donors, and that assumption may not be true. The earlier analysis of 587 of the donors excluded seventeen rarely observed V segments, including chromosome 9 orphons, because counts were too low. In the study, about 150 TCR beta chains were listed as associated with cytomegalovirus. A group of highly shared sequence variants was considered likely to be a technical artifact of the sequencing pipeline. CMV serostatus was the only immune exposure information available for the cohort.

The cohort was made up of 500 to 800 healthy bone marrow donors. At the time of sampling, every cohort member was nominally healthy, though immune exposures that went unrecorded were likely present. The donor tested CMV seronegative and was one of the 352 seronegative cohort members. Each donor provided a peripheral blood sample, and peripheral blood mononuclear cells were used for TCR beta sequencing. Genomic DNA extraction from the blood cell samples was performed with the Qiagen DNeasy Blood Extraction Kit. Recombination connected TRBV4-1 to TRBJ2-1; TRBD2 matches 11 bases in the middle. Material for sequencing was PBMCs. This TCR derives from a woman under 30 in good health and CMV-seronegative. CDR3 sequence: CASSYRLAGYNNEQFF. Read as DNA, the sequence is TGCGCCAGCAGCTACAGACTAGCGGGATATAACAATGAGCAGTTCTTC.